The 27 T cell receptor beta chains listed next were all sequenced from one sample in a study of T-cell reconstitution after alpha-beta-depleted transplantation in children. The TCRbeta library was prepared with unique molecular identifiers. In TCRdb, the PCR reads were re-called with MiXCR into one record per CDR3 protein. The sample yields fewer than 1 million distinct CDR3 sequences, 15% to 20% seen once. The sample consisted of PBMCs, mostly from graft donor cells, taken 360 days after TCRalphabeta/CD19-depleted stem cell transplant. The receptors shown here come from a male patient younger than 18 who had a stem cell transplant for acute lymphoblastic leukemia, so the T cells may come from the graft donor.

The genes are TRBV7-3 and TRBJ2-5; possibly TRBD2 for D (6 bases). Germline V gene sequence: CDR1 SGHTA, CDR2 FQGTGA. The CDR3 extends over 16 amino acids. V gave up 1 base and J gave up 2 bases, with 14 bases separating them. This chain's CDR3 is CASSLMGGMVQETQYF. CDR3 DNA sequence: TGTGCCAGCAGCTTAATGGGCGGGATGGTACAAGAGACCCAGTACTTC.

This clonotype was detected a few times. This chain uses TRBV15 with TRBJ2-7; 7 bases are a match to TRBD1. Germline values: CDR1 LNHNV, CDR2 YYDKDF (reference sequence). Trimming removed 0 bases from V and 1 base from J; junction bases left unmatched: 3. CDR3 length: 15 amino acids. CDR3 nucleotides: TGTGCCACCAGCAGAGATCTGGGACAGTCCTACGAGCAGTACTTC. Translation: CATSRDLGQSYEQYF.

The chain recombines TRBV30 with TRBJ2-1; D might be TRBD2 (5 bases). In germline, CDR1 is GTSNPN, CDR2 SVGIG (reference sequence). This CDR3 region has 14 residues. V lost 4 bases, J lost 0 bases, and 10 bases lay in between. The CDR3 bases are TGTGCCTGGACATCGGGGAGCTCCTACAATGAGCAGTTCTTC. It translates to CAWTSGSSYNEQFF.

This clonotype has a handful of counts. This chain connects TRBV5-1 to TRBJ1-1; D is undetermined. CDR3 size: 14 residues. V was cut by 1 base and J by 1 base, with 8 bases left in between. CDR1 and CDR2 from the germline V gene are SGHRS and YFSETQ. The chain's CDR3 is CASSLRLTNTEAFF. CDR3 sequence (DNA): TGCGCCAGCAGCTTGAGACTTACGAACACTGAAGCTTTCTTT. The full variable domain, rest sourced from reference TRBV5-1 and TRBJ1-1, is KAGVTQTPRYLIKTRGQQVTLSCSPISGHRSVSWYQQTPGQGLQFLFEYFSETQRNKGNFPGRFSGRQFSNSRSEMNVSTLELGDSALYLCASSLRLTNTEAFFGQGTRLTVV.

Many counts were recorded for this clonotype. The chain employs TRBV4-2 and TRBJ2-2; D possibly corresponds to TRBD2 (5 bases). CDR1 is LGHNA and CDR2 is YNFKEQ in the germline V gene. V lost 1 base to trimming and J lost 10 bases, with 19 bases between them. The CDR3 has 16 residues. Here the CDR3 reads CASSQGAPLASEELFF. Written as DNA, the CDR3 is TGTGCCAGCAGCCAAGGGGCCCCTCTAGCTTCCGAGGAGCTGTTTTTT.

J is TRBJ2-1 and V is TRBV7-9, with D possibly TRBD2 on 5 matching bases. Germline V gene lookup returns CDR1 SEHNR and CDR2 FQNEAQ (reference sequence). V shed 2 bases and J shed 0 bases, with 20 bases lying between them. The length of the CDR3 is 19 residues. Written as DNA, the CDR3 is TGTGCCAGCAGCTTACATCCTCTCGGCGGGCCGAGCTCCTACAATGAGCAGTTCTTC. It yields the protein CASSLHPLGGPSSYNEQFF.

This chain connects TRBV7-6 to TRBJ2-5; TRBD1 agrees at 9 bases. Germline CDR1 is SGHVS and CDR2 is FNYEAQ. CDR3 length equals 15 residues. V was pared by 1 base and J by 2 bases, with 2 bases of the junction left unmatched. CDR3 residues: CASSLGDREQETQYF. CDR3 DNA: TGTGCCAGCAGCTTAGGGGACAGGGAGCAAGAGACCCAGTACTTC.

In its sample, this clonotype was seen a few times. The J gene is TRBJ2-7, the V gene TRBV5-1, with TRBD1 identical over 7 bases. The CDR3 is 14 amino acids. The germline V gene encodes CDR1 SGHRS and CDR2 YFSETQ. The ends lost 4 bases at V and 2 bases at J; junction bases unmatched: 6. The CDR3 reads CASSRTGFPYEQYF. The CDR3 region has the DNA TGCGCCAGCAGCAGGACAGGATTTCCCTACGAGCAGTACTTC.

In its sample, this clonotype was seen a few times. The chain has TRBV4-1 and TRBJ2-1; D is uncertain. This CDR3 is 16 amino acids long. CDR1 and CDR2 (germline): MGHRA, YSYEKL. Deletions cut 0 bases from V and 5 bases from J, with 14 bases between. CDR3 nucleotide sequence: TGCGCCAGCAGCCAAGATCTCAGGACCTCAAACAATGAGCAGTTCTTC. This encodes CASSQDLRTSNNEQFF.

CDR3: CASSTRDWYNEQFF. CDR3 bases: TGTGCCAGCAGCACCCGGGACTGGTACAATGAGCAGTTCTTC. The chain couples TRBV7-2 to TRBJ2-1, with TRBD2 as a possible D gene (6 bases). The CDR3 is made up of 14 amino acids. Germline lookup yields CDR1 SGHTA and CDR2 FQGNSA. Deletions cut 5 bases from V and 4 bases from J, with 12 bases between.

In its sample, this clonotype was seen a few times. The J gene is TRBJ2-5, the V gene TRBV4-1; TRBD2 might be the D (5 bases). The CDR3 is made up of 15 amino acids. CDR1 and CDR2 from the germline V gene are MGHRA and YSYEKL. Trimming cost V 1 base and J 6 bases, with 15 bases left between them. CDR3 amino acids: CASSQGSRGSKTQYF. For the CDR3, the DNA is TGCGCCAGCAGCCAAGGGAGTCGGGGTAGCAAGACCCAGTACTTC.

The chain links TRBV18 to TRBJ1-6, with 7 bases aligning to TRBD1. The V segment lost 2 bases and the J segment 5 bases; nucleotides outside the gene matches: 3. From germline, CDR1 is KGHSH and CDR2 LQKENI. The CDR3 length is 15 residues. The CDR3 bases are TGTGCCAGCTCACCATGGGACAGTAATAATTCACCCCTCCACTTT. This codes for CASSPWDSNNSPLHF.

This clonotype was observed a single time. V gene TRBV7-8 combines with J gene TRBJ2-7; either TRBD1 or TRBD2 may supply D (5 bases each). The germline V gene encodes CDR1 SGHVS and CDR2 FQNEAQ. The CDR3 has 18 residues. V gave up 5 bases and J gave up 1 base, with 24 bases separating them. CDR3 sequence (DNA): TGTGCCAGCAGCCTAAAGGGAACCGGGACCCGGCGTTCCTACGAGCAGTACTTC. This gives the protein CASSLKGTGTRRSYEQYF.

There are a few counts of this clonotype. The CDR3 is CSAVRTSGRGPDTQYF. The CDR3 DNA reads TGCAGTGCTGTACGGACTAGCGGGAGAGGTCCAGATACGCAGTATTTT. The V call is TRBV20-1, the J call TRBJ2-3, with 13 nucleotides matching TRBD2. Trimming removed 5 bases from V and 4 bases from J; junction bases left unmatched: 9. Looked up from germline, CDR1 is DFQATT and CDR2 is SNEGSKA (reference sequence). The CDR3 is made up of 16 amino acids.

This clonotype was observed many times. In DNA, the CDR3 is TGTGCCAGCAGCCAAGATTCAGGTTCCTACAATGAGCAGTTCTTC. It codes for CASSQDSGSYNEQFF. This chain links TRBV4-2 with TRBJ2-1; D is ambiguous. This CDR3 is built from 15 residues. Germline lookup yields CDR1 LGHNA and CDR2 YNFKEQ. V lost 0 bases and J lost 1, with 7 bases in between.

This clonotype occurred a few times. The rearrangement uses TRBV21-1 and TRBJ2-7; the DNA was not compared with TRBD1, the D call given in the table. TRBV21-1 is a documented pseudogene. The CDR3 sequence is 16 residues long. The CDR3 here is CASSLTDRAGPYEQYF. In DNA, the CDR3 is TGTGCCAGCAGCCTTACGGACAGGGCGGGCCCCTACGAGCAGTACTTC.

This clonotype was detected a few times. V and J are TRBV12-3 or TRBV12-4 and TRBJ1-6; 9 positions agree with TRBD1. V dropped 1 base and J dropped 9; count of bases not matched to a gene: 7. There are 16 residues in the CDR3. The CDR3 DNA reads TGTGCCAGCAGTTTAGAAACCGGGACAGGGACTTCACCCCTCCACTTT. Amino acids: CASSLETGTGTSPLHF.

The chain has TRBV11-1 and TRBJ2-6, with TRBD2 matching 9 bases. The junction had 8 bases not matched to a gene; V was cut back by 1 base and J by 1 base. This CDR3 is 19 amino acids long. Per germline, CDR1 SGHAT and CDR2 FQDESV (reference sequence). The CDR3 loop is CASSLVAGAYVSGANVLTF. The CDR3 DNA reads as TGTGCCAGCAGCTTAGTAGCGGGGGCTTATGTGTCTGGGGCCAACGTCCTGACTTTC.

This clonotype appeared a few times. This CDR3 reads CASTSEGLAADTQYF. CDR3 sequence (DNA): TGTGCCAGCACCTCTGAGGGGCTAGCGGCAGATACGCAGTATTTT. V and J are TRBV13 and TRBJ2-3, with 7 bases aligning to TRBD2. The CDR3 totals 15 residues. The V segment lost 7 bases and the J segment 4 bases; nucleotides outside the gene matches: 11. Germline V lookup: CDR1 PRHDT, CDR2 FYEKMQ (reference sequence).

V is TRBV3-1 and J is TRBJ2-6; 7 positions agree with TRBD1. Germline V gene lookup returns CDR1 LGHDT and CDR2 YNNKEL (reference sequence). This CDR3 is built from 17 residues. V gave up 4 bases and J gave up 0 bases; unmatched junction bases: 6. The CDR3 nucleotides read TGTGCCAGCAGCCTCCCGACAGGGCTCTCTGGGGCCAACGTCCTGACTTTC. This sequence encodes CASSLPTGLSGANVLTF.

V is TRBV18 and J is TRBJ2-1; no clear D gene. The CDR3 covers 12 residues. Per the germline V gene, CDR1 is KGHSH and CDR2 is LQKENI. Trimming took off 2 bases at V and 12 bases at J, with 11 bases between the two ends. The CDR3 protein is CASSPGRTGQFF. The CDR3 DNA sequence: TGTGCCAGCTCACCAGGACGGACGGGGCAGTTCTTC.

This clonotype was detected many times. The J gene is TRBJ1-1, the V gene TRBV5-1; the D gene is possibly TRBD1 (5 bases). Germline V gene data show CDR1 as SGHRS and CDR2 as YFSETQ. Trimming took 0 bases from V and 1 from J, leaving 16 bases between them. This CDR3 has 17 amino acids. The CDR3 nucleotides read TGCGCCAGCAGCTTGGGGGTGGGGGTGACAGAGAACACTGAAGCTTTCTTT. Translation: CASSLGVGVTENTEAFF.

This clonotype was detected ten times or more. The CDR3 sequence is CASSLRTGYNEQFF. The CDR3 coding sequence is TGTGCCAGCAGTTTGCGTACAGGCTACAATGAGCAGTTCTTC. This chain links TRBV12-3 or TRBV12-4 with TRBJ2-1; D is possibly TRBD1 (5 bases). Trimming left V 3 bases short and J 3 bases short, with 9 bases between. The CDR3 length is 14 residues.

The chain combines TRBV10-3 with TRBJ2-5, with D hard to call. The CDR3 spans 9 residues. Germline V lookup: CDR1 ENHRY, CDR2 SYGVKD. CDR3 sequence reads: CDLRETQYF. In DNA, the CDR3 is TGTGACCTTAGGGAGACCCAGTACTTC.

Concerning this clonotype itself: A read error may explain this, as a much larger clone is one base away. V gene TRBV5-1 combines with J gene TRBJ2-3, with D perhaps matching TRBD2 (6 bases). This CDR3 has 15 residues. Germline V gene sequence: CDR1 SGHRS, CDR2 YFSETQ. CDR3 in DNA: TGCGCCAGCAGGTTGGAGGGACTTTTCACAGATACGCACTATTTT. Its translation is CASRLEGLFTDTHYF.

Ten or more counts support this clonotype. This chain joins TRBV12-3 or TRBV12-4 and TRBJ2-1, with TRBD2 matching 9 bases. There are 17 residues in the CDR3. Losses at the gene ends were 5 bases for V and 0 bases for J; bases not matched to a gene: 8. CDR3 in amino acids: CASSIRLADASYNEQFF. DNA for the CDR3: TGTGCCAGCAGTATCAGACTAGCGGACGCCTCCTACAATGAGCAGTTCTTC.

In DNA, the CDR3 is TGTGCCAGCAGCTTACAAGGGACAGGGGCCTACGAGCAGTACTTC. Translating it yields CASSLQGTGAYEQYF. V is TRBV7-6 and J is TRBJ2-7; 10 nucleotides line up with TRBD1. Germline loops: CDR1 SGHVS, CDR2 FNYEAQ. The CDR3 totals 15 residues. With 2 bases clipped from V and 2 bases from J, the junction kept 3 bases outside the gene matches.